Below are 31 T cell receptor beta chains sequenced from a single sample in a study of T cells after yellow fever vaccination. In TCRdb, the 5' RACE reads were re-called with MiXCR into one record per CDR3 protein. The sample lists just under 600,000 distinct CDR3 sequences; about 13% were seen once. Sequenced here: PBMCs, sampled on the day of the yellow fever booster vaccination. These receptor sequences come from a man aged 25-45 years who received the YFV17D yellow fever vaccine.

The sample holds a few counts of this clonotype. The rearrangement joins TRBV19 to TRBJ2-1; tentatively, D is TRBD2 (5 bases). Germline V gene lookup returns CDR1 LNHDA and CDR2 SQIVND (reference sequence). Trimming took 3 bases from V and 7 from J, leaving 10 bases between them. This CDR3 contains 13 residues. CDR3 nucleotides: TGTGCCAGTAGTATTTATTCGGGGAATGAGCAGTTCTTC. This codes for CASSIYSGNEQFF.

The chain employs TRBV4-3 and TRBJ2-3, with 8 bases aligning to TRBD2. The germline gives CDR1 LGHNA, CDR2 YSLEER. The CDR3 covers 16 residues. V lost 1 base, J lost 5 bases, and 8 bases stayed unmatched. For the CDR3, the DNA is TGCGCCAGCAGCCAAGGTGTCAGCGGGAGAAAAGATACGCAGTATTTT. As protein: CASSQGVSGRKDTQYF.

This clonotype was counted a few times. The chain couples TRBV11-3 to TRBJ2-1; 9 bases are a match to TRBD2. CDR3 size: 15 residues. The ends lost 6 bases at V and 4 bases at J; junction bases unmatched: 7. Germline CDR1 SGHNT, CDR2 YENEEA. CDR3: CASSPGAGGYNEQFF. The DNA of the CDR3 is TGTGCCAGCAGTCCCGGGGCGGGAGGGTACAATGAGCAGTTCTTC.

The V gene is TRBV11-2, the J gene TRBJ2-2; possibly TRBD2 for D (5 bases). The CDR3 is made up of 15 amino acids. The germline CDR1 and CDR2 sequences are SGHAT and FQNNGV. V lost 7 bases to trimming and J lost 7 bases, with 19 bases between them. The CDR3 region is CASNPVRRSGGELFF. CDR3 sequence (DNA): TGTGCCAGCAACCCCGTGCGGAGGAGTGGCGGGGAGCTGTTTTTT.

This clonotype was observed a few times. The V gene is TRBV10-3, the J gene TRBJ1-5, with 10 bases fitting TRBD1. CDR3 length equals 13 residues. Unmatched junction bases numbered 4, after V lost 9 bases and J lost 5 bases. In germline, CDR1 is ENHRY, CDR2 SYGVKD. CDR3 region: CAIGTGEDQPQHF. The CDR3 DNA reads as TGTGCCATTGGGACAGGGGAGGATCAGCCCCAGCATTTT.

This clonotype has more than one count but fewer than ten. V gene TRBV11-2 combines with J gene TRBJ2-2; the match to TRBD1 covers 9 bases. Germline V gives CDR1 SGHAT, CDR2 FQNNGV. V gave up 2 bases and J gave up 6 bases; unmatched junction bases: 10. The CDR3 has 17 residues. In DNA form, the CDR3 reads TGTGCCAGCAGCTTAATCTTCCTACAGGGGGCCGCCGGGGAGCTGTTTTTT. Encoded protein: CASSLIFLQGAAGELFF. The full variable domain, in which reference TRBV11-2 and TRBJ2-2 provide the parts outside the CDR3, is EAGVAQSPRYKIIEKRQSVAFWCNPISGHATLYWYQQILGQGPKLLIQFQNNGVVDDSQLPKDRFSAERLKGVDSTLKIQPAKLEDSAVYLCASSLIFLQGAAGELFFGEGSRLTVL.

A few counts support this clonotype. The chain carries TRBV19 and TRBJ2-1; 10 nucleotides line up with TRBD2. The CDR3 consists of 17 residues. Germline CDR1 reads LNHDA; CDR2 reads SQIVND (reference sequence). V gave up 0 bases and J gave up 5 bases; unmatched junction bases: 7. Written as DNA, the CDR3 is TGTGCCAGTAGTATAGAAAATAGCGGGAGGTCGGACAATGAGCAGTTCTTC. This sequence encodes CASSIENSGRSDNEQFF.

This clonotype was found a few times. V gene TRBV7-2 combines with J gene TRBJ1-2; a weak D match, TRBD1 (5 bases). CDR1 is SGHTA and CDR2 is FQGNSA in the germline V gene. The CDR3 is 14 amino acids. Trimming stripped 2 bases from V and 4 bases from J, with 11 bases between. As DNA, the CDR3 is TGTGCCAGCAGCTTACAGGGACCCCGCTATGGCTACACCTTC. Its protein is CASSLQGPRYGYTF.

This rearrangement joins TRBV20-1 to TRBJ2-3, with D tentatively TRBD1 (6 bases). The germline V gene has CDR1 DFQATT and CDR2 SNEGSKA (reference sequence). This CDR3 is 13 amino acids long. The V and J ends lost 7 bases and 0 bases respectively, with 11 bases between them. The CDR3 sequence: CSDLDRSTDTQYF. The CDR3, as DNA: TGCAGTGATCTCGACAGGAGCACAGATACGCAGTATTTT.

This clonotype was counted a single time. The rearrangement links TRBV7-6 to TRBJ2-1; D unresolved. The CDR3 covers 14 residues. Trimming removed 1 base at V and 6 bases at J, with 10 bases between. The germline CDR1 and CDR2 sequences are SGHVS and FNYEAQ. The CDR3 loop reads CASSLETSFNEQFF. The CDR3 DNA is TGTGCCAGCAGCTTAGAGACGTCTTTCAATGAGCAGTTCTTC. The full variable domain, in which reference TRBV7-6 and TRBJ2-1 provide the parts outside the CDR3, is GAGVSQSPRYKVTKRGQDVALRCDPISGHVSLYWYRQALGQGPEFLTYFNYEAQQDKSGLPNDRFSAERPEGSISTLTIQRTEQRDSAMYRCASSLETSFNEQFFGPGTRLTVL.

The CDR3 protein is CASRTRDEQFF. In DNA form, the CDR3 reads TGTGCCAGCAGGACTAGGGATGAGCAGTTCTTC. The rearrangement links TRBV6-6 to TRBJ2-1, with D perhaps matching TRBD2 (6 bases). With 6 bases removed from V and 8 bases from J, the gap between germline ends came to 8 bases. Per the germline V gene, CDR1 is MNHNY and CDR2 is SVGAGI (reference sequence). The CDR3 extends over 11 amino acids.

V gene TRBV29-1 combines with J gene TRBJ2-5; D gene ambiguous. CDR3 length equals 12 residues. Germline-derived CDR1 and CDR2 are SQVTM and ANQGSEA. V lost 7 bases and J 2 bases, leaving 11 bases between the germline ends. The CDR3: CSGIEAQETQYF. In DNA, the CDR3 is TGCAGCGGAATAGAGGCACAAGAGACCCAGTACTTC.

The rearrangement uses TRBV6-2 or TRBV6-3 and TRBJ1-2, with D hard to call. CDR1 MNHEY and CDR2 SVGEGT come from the germline V gene. Trimming stripped 0 bases from V and 5 bases from J, with 10 bases between. CDR3 length: 14 amino acids. CDR3 nucleotides: TGTGCCAGCAGTTACTCGGGTCAGCTGTATGGCTACACCTTC. The encoded protein is CASSYSGQLYGYTF.

This clonotype was found a few times. V and J are TRBV18 and TRBJ1-2; D is perhaps TRBD1 (5 bases). The V gene's germline CDR1 is KGHSH and CDR2 LQKENI. Trimming shortened V by 5 bases and J by 8 bases, and 18 bases separated the two germline ends. There are 14 residues in the CDR3. The CDR3 bases are TGTGCCAGCTCAAGTACCGGGACCCTGGTCGGCTACACCTTC. Amino acids: CASSSTGTLVGYTF.

This clonotype showed up just a few times. The genes are TRBV14 and TRBJ2-5; no reliable D call. Trimming pared 2 bases from V and 3 bases from J, leaving 7 bases between. CDR1 and CDR2 (germline): SGHDN, FVKESK. The CDR3 extends over 13 amino acids. This CDR3 is CASSQKNKETQYF. CDR3 nucleotides: TGTGCCAGCAGCCAAAAGAATAAAGAGACCCAGTACTTC.

The J gene is TRBJ2-1, the V gene TRBV28; 7 nucleotides agree with TRBD2. This CDR3 is 17 amino acids long. Trimming removed 7 bases from V and 9 bases from J; junction bases left unmatched: 21. Germline V gene sequence: CDR1 MDHEN, CDR2 SYDVKM. The CDR3 DNA follows: TGTGCCAGCACCACTAACGTCGCGGGAGAGGGTAGGGGTGAGCAGTTCTTC. Amino acid sequence: CASTTNVAGEGRGEQFF.

This clonotype came up a few times. For the CDR3, the DNA is TGCAGCGTTGGGACCAGCGGACCCACAGATACGCAGTATTTT. This sequence encodes CSVGTSGPTDTQYF. This chain connects TRBV29-1 to TRBJ2-3, with a weak D call TRBD2 (5 bases). Germline assignment: CDR1 SQVTM and CDR2 ANQGSEA. This CDR3 contains 14 residues. The V gene lost 4 bases and the J gene lost 2 bases, with 13 bases spanning the gap.

V gene TRBV11-2 combines with J gene TRBJ2-6, with TRBD1 matching over 8 bases. CDR3 length: 17 amino acids. Looked up from germline, CDR1 is SGHAT and CDR2 is FQNNGV. V dropped 5 bases and J dropped 2; count of bases not matched to a gene: 8. CDR3 in amino acids: CASSTRGQGTGANVLTF. In DNA, the CDR3 is TGTGCCAGCAGCACCAGGGGGCAGGGGACTGGGGCCAACGTCCTGACTTTC.

This sequence joins TRBV24-1 and TRBJ2-6; weak D call: TRBD2 (6 bases). Between the trimmed V and J ends, which lost 4 bases and 0 bases, there was a span of 18 bases. CDR3 length: 19 residues. CDR1 is KGHDR and CDR2 is SFDVKD in the germline V gene. The CDR3 sequence: CATSDGTGLSNSGANVLTF. Here the CDR3 DNA reads TGTGCCACCAGTGACGGAACGGGACTGAGTAACTCTGGGGCCAACGTCCTGACTTTC.

This chain joins TRBV6-1 and TRBJ2-7; 10 nucleotides line up with TRBD1. Looked up from germline, CDR1 is MNHNS and CDR2 is SASEGT. CDR3 length equals 15 residues. Trimming took 7 bases from V and 8 from J; bases not matched to a gene: 14. CDR3 DNA: TGTGCCAGCAACCCCTCCGGGACAGGGGTTATCAAGCAGTACTTC. Translated, it gives CASNPSGTGVIKQYF.

This clonotype was seen more than once but under ten times. This chain uses TRBV5-1 with TRBJ2-1; D unclear. The CDR3 is 14 amino acids. With 4 bases removed from V and 0 bases from J, the gap between germline ends came to 8 bases. In germline, CDR1 is SGHRS, CDR2 YFSETQ. CDR3 protein: CASSIDNSYNEQFF. The CDR3 nucleotides are TGCGCCAGCAGCATCGATAACTCCTACAATGAGCAGTTCTTC.

The J gene is TRBJ2-7, the V gene TRBV29-1; 8 bases agree with TRBD2. V lost 7 bases and J lost 6; bases outside the gene matches: 14. This CDR3 is built from 14 residues. Per the germline V gene, CDR1 is SQVTM and CDR2 is ANQGSEA. The CDR3 spells CSARSGTRSVEQYF. The CDR3 DNA is TGCAGCGCCCGATCCGGGACTAGGTCGGTCGAGCAGTACTTC.

This chain connects TRBV7-9 to TRBJ2-5; 7 bases fit TRBD1. Losses at the gene ends were 6 bases for V and 4 bases for J; bases not matched to a gene: 11. This CDR3 region has 15 residues. Germline-derived CDR1 and CDR2 are SEHNR and FQNEAQ (reference sequence). In nucleotides, the CDR3 is TGTGCCAGCAGTGCGGAGACAGGGCGGTCAGAGACCCAGTACTTC. Its protein is CASSAETGRSETQYF. The full variable domain, with the rest looked up from reference TRBV7-9 and TRBJ2-5, is DTGVSQNPRHKITKRGQNVTFRCDPISEHNRLYWYRQTLGQGPEFLTYFQNEAQLEKSRLLSDRFSAERPKGSFSTLEIQRTEQGDSAMYLCASSAETGRSETQYFGPGTRLLVL.

Only a few counts were recorded for this clonotype. The rearrangement links TRBV7-8 to TRBJ1-4; D remains ambiguous. Germline V lookup: CDR1 SGHVS, CDR2 FQNEAQ. The CDR3 is 14 residues long. The ends were cut back, 2 bases at V and 0 bases at J, with 4 bases in the middle. CDR3 loop: CASSLFATNEKLFF. The CDR3 DNA is TGTGCCAGCAGCTTATTTGCAACTAATGAAAAACTGTTTTTT.

This clonotype was observed a handful of times. The chain couples TRBV5-1 to TRBJ1-2, with TRBD1 as a possible D gene (5 bases). Germline-derived CDR1 and CDR2 are SGHRS and YFSETQ. The CDR3 loop spans 14 amino acids. The V end was cut by 3 bases, the J end by 8 bases, with 17 bases between. CDR3 nucleotides: TGCGCCAGCAGCTCTGGCCTCGGGGGAGGGGGCTACACCTTC. This encodes CASSSGLGGGGYTF.

CDR3 in amino acids: CSASASQETQYF. Here the CDR3 DNA reads TGCAGTGCTAGTGCTTCTCAAGAGACCCAGTACTTC. V gene TRBV20-1 combines with J gene TRBJ2-5; D is unresolved. The CDR3 has 12 amino acids. The V gene lost 3 bases and the J gene lost 2 bases, with 7 bases spanning the gap. CDR1 and CDR2 from the germline V gene are DFQATT and SNEGSKA (reference sequence).

Comments on this clonotype: A much more abundant neighbour one base away suggests this may be a read error. The chain is built from TRBV7-9 and TRBJ2-6; D unresolved. Per germline, CDR1 SEHNR and CDR2 FQNEAQ (reference sequence). V shed 1 base and J shed 15 bases, with 16 bases lying between them. The CDR3 runs 14 residues. The CDR3 DNA is TGTGCCAGCAGCTTAGAGGTCAGGTGGACCCACCTGACTTTC. Translation gives CASSLEVRWTHLTF.

This chain links TRBV29-1 with TRBJ1-1; 8 positions agree with TRBD1. The CDR3 loop spans 10 amino acids. Germline CDR1 SQVTM, CDR2 ANQGSEA. V lost 4 bases and J lost 11; bases outside the gene matches: 3. The CDR3 reads CSVATGDAFF. Here the CDR3 DNA reads TGCAGCGTTGCGACAGGGGATGCTTTCTTT. The full variable domain, completed using reference TRBV29-1 and TRBJ1-1, is SAVISQKPSRDICQRGTSLTIQCQVDSQVTMMFWYRQQPGQSLTLIATANQGSEATYESGFVIDKFPISRPNLTFSTLTVSNMSPEDSSIYLCSVATGDAFFGQGTRLTVV.

This sequence joins TRBV6-4 and TRBJ2-1; 11 bases fit TRBD1. From germline, CDR1 is MRHNA and CDR2 SNTAGT. The V and J ends lost 2 bases and 6 bases, in that order; junction bases with no gene match: 0. The CDR3 spans 14 residues. As DNA, the CDR3 is TGTGCCAGCAGTGACGGGACAGGGGGCAATGAGCAGTTCTTC. Translating gives CASSDGTGGNEQFF.

This clonotype was seen a handful of times. V usage is TRBV6-1 and J usage is TRBJ1-2; the D gene is possibly TRBD1 (6 bases). The CDR3 runs to 12 residues. The V gene's germline CDR1 is MNHNS and CDR2 SASEGT. CDR3 residues: CASMGAHYGYTF. The CDR3 coding sequence is TGTGCTTCCATGGGGGCCCACTATGGCTACACCTTC.

This clonotype came up a few times. The chain recombines TRBV20-1 with TRBJ2-3; TRBD2 aligns across 11 bases. This CDR3 is 16 amino acids long. Germline assignment: CDR1 DFQATT and CDR2 SNEGSKA (reference sequence). The V and J ends lost 4 bases and 4 bases, in that order; junction bases with no gene match: 10. The CDR3 DNA reads TGCAGTGCTACCACCGAACTAGCGGGAGTTCCAGATACGCAGTATTTT. The encoded protein is CSATTELAGVPDTQYF.